This T cell receptor (beta chain) originates from a study of beta chain features in type 1 diabetes. Study summary: Sorted cells examined across all samples numbered 100 million to 140 million. General observations from the study: Moderate yet significant TCRB CDR3 shortening was seen in Type 1 diabetes patients in all four CD4+ subsets.

cDNA synthesis used the whole RNA isolate, giving expressed TCRB sequences. Produced via immunoSEQ multiplex PCR; TCRdb's table is partial and in-frame only. Among some 150,000 clones, 10% to 15% were seen once, and the ten largest hold around 1.2%. As for this clone: Antigen specificity is unknown.

Sequencing used central memory CD4+ T cells from blood. The sequence was collected from a man younger than 35 with type 1 diabetes.

The CDR3 region is CASSNQDRGNQYF. CDR3 bases: TGTGCCAGTAGCAACCAGGACAGGGGGAATCAGTACTTC. The rearrangement links TRBV19 to TRBJ2-7, with 10 bases lining up with TRBD1. V lost 6 bases to trimming and J lost 10 bases; unmatched junction nucleotides: 9. Germline CDR1 LNHDA, CDR2 SQIVND (reference sequence). The CDR3 is 13 amino acids. The full variable domain, with the rest looked up from reference TRBV19 and TRBJ2-7, is DGGITQSPKYLFRKEGQNVTLSCEQNLNHDAMYWYRQDPGQGLRLIYYSQIVNDFQKGDIAEGYSVSREKKESFPLTVTSAQKNPTAFYLCASSNQDRGNQYFGPGTRLTVT.